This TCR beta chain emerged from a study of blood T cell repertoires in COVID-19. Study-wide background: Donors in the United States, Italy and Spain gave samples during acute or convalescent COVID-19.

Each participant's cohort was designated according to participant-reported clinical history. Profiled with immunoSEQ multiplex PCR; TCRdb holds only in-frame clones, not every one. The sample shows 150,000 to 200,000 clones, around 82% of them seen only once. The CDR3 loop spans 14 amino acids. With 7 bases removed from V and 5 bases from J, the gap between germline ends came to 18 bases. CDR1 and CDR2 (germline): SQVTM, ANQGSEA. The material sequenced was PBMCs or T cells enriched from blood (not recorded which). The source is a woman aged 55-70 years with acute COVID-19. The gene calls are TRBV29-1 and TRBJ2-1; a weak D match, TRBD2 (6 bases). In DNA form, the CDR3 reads TGCAGCGGACTAAGGTCTAGCGTTGACAATGAGCAGTTCTTC. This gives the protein CSGLRSSVDNEQFF.